What follows describes a single T cell receptor beta chain. Its antigen is not identified. The data derive from a study of OX40 agonist ivuxolimab in advanced cancers. The table came from immunoSEQ multiplex PCR; TCRdb's copy has only in-frame clones and leaves some out. The repertoire consists of some 100,000 clones, with around 89% occurring once and the leading ten covering 0.16%. The CDR3 is 16 residues long. The V segment lost 4 bases and the J segment 3 bases; nucleotides outside the gene matches: 8. Germline V gives CDR1 SGHDT, CDR2 YYEEEE. Study-wide findings and caveats: There were, on average, more expanded clones in CD8+ T cells than in CD4+. Blood T cells, both CD4+ and CD8+, expanded clonally by week 6 at 0.1 to 3.0 mg/kg.

The sequencing used CD4+ or CD8+ T cells sorted from blood, collected in a trial of the OX40 agonist ivuxolimab. This sequence was found in an adult with an advanced solid tumor such as melanoma, head and neck, liver or kidney cancer. The chain joins TRBV5-6 to TRBJ2-1; TRBD2 aligns across 9 bases. The CDR3 region is CASSRLGGRVYNEQFF. CDR3 coding DNA: TGTGCCAGCAGCAGACTGGGCGGGAGGGTCTACAATGAGCAGTTCTTC.